This record covers a single T cell receptor (beta chain). Its antigen is undetermined. The length of the CDR3 is 14 residues. In germline, CDR1 is SGHRS, CDR2 YFSETQ. V was pared by 6 bases and J by 2 bases, with 15 bases between. This sample was included in a study of shared clonotypes between healthy human individuals. Across the whole study: Plates per donor: three CD4 naive, three CD4 memory, two CD8 naive, one CD8 memory. Study-level findings and limits: Rarefaction demonstrated incomplete sorted-subset sequencing despite large depth.

In the naive CD8 group, cells lacked CD45RO and were positively selected for CCR7, so terminally differentiated effector memory CD45RA+ cells were left out. Donation came from healthy HIV-negative adults that had no recent acute infections or vaccinations. TCRdb's table, derived via immunoSEQ multiplex PCR, lists solely in-frame clones and lacks some. The sample yields hundreds of thousands of clones, around 96% seen once. The specimen was naive CD8+ T cells sorted from blood. The chain combines TRBV5-1 with TRBJ2-7; perhaps TRBD2 as D (6 bases). The TCR originated in a woman in her 30s in good health. The CDR3 DNA reads TGCGCCAGCACGGAGGGCCATGGGACCTACGAGCAGTACTTC. Its protein product is CASTEGHGTYEQYF. The variable domain in full, with the rest retrieved from reference TRBV5-1 and TRBJ2-7, is KAGVTQTPRYLIKTRGQQVTLSCSPISGHRSVSWYQQTPGQGLQFLFEYFSETQRNKGNFPGRFSGRQFSNSRSEMNVSTLELGDSALYLCASTEGHGTYEQYFGPGTRLTVT.